Here is one TCR beta chain with its context. Its cognate antigen is unknown. The data were obtained in a study of vaccination effects on CD4 cells after COVID-19. CDR1 and CDR2 (germline): SGHRS, YFSETQ. This CDR3 is built from 17 residues. Losses at the gene ends were 4 bases for V and 3 bases for J; bases not matched to a gene: 10. Findings of the study overall: Healthy vaccinees showed cross-reactivity with common cold coronaviruses in only 1 of 255 vaccine-induced clones.

Pools of viral peptides were used by the ViraFEST assay to expand antigen-specific CD4+ T cells ahead of sequencing. A 10-day culture period preceded the isolation of CD4+ T cells. According to the study, vaccine recipients showed no prior SARS-CoV-2 infection and negative nucleocapsid antibodies. A half-volume exchange with IL-2 medium occurred on days 3 and 7. Produced via immunoSEQ multiplex PCR; TCRdb's table is partial and in-frame only. The data hold over 55,000 clones, with roughly four fifths observed a single time. The origin of this receptor is a human donor who received a COVID-19 vaccine. This chain connects TRBV5-1 to TRBJ2-2, with 9 bases aligning to TRBD1. The input for sequencing was CD4+ T cells from PBMCs cultured with HCoV-229E spike peptides, taken before COVID-19 vaccination. CDR3 nucleotide sequence: TGCGCCAGCAGCCCCAGCGGGACAGGGCTGGACACCGGGGAGCTGTTTTTT. It is translated as CASSPSGTGLDTGELFF.